Following are 4 T cell receptor beta chains from one sample sequenced in a study of Graves' ophthalmopathy and Graves' hyperthyroidism. TCR beta CDR3 regions were amplified from RNA transcripts. Second-round multiplex PCR followed a first-round RT-PCR using HTBI primers. Via MiXCR, TCRdb re-called the multiplex PCR reads, giving one row per CDR3 protein. Among around 1,200,000 distinct CDR3 sequences listed, roughly 35% were seen once. The sample comprised peripheral blood or thyroid tissue (not recorded which). These receptors all stem from an adult man with Graves' hyperthyroidism.

There are a few counts of this clonotype. The chain links TRBV7-2 to TRBJ1-2; D not certain. V was trimmed by 1 base and J by 8 bases, leaving 11 bases between them. This CDR3 is built from 13 residues. Germline CDR1 and CDR2: SGHTA and FQGNSA. The CDR3 spells CASSLEATNGYTF. The DNA for the CDR3 is TGTGCCAGCAGCTTAGAAGCGACGAACGGCTACACCTTC.

This chain joins TRBV28 and TRBJ1-5, with a tentative D call TRBD1 (5 bases). V was clipped by 11 bases and J by 5 bases, with 13 bases between them. The CDR3 consists of 12 residues. Germline loops: CDR1 MDHEN, CDR2 SYDVKM. The CDR3, as DNA: TGTGCCGGGGGAAGTGGTGATCAGCCCCAGCATTTT. It yields the protein CAGGSGDQPQHF.

A few counts support this clonotype. This chain joins TRBV6-6 and TRBJ1-1; the D is unclear. CDR1 MNHNY and CDR2 SVGAGI come from the germline V gene (reference sequence). CDR3 length equals 12 residues. The germline V and J ends were trimmed by 2 bases and 6 bases, with 7 bases remaining between them. CDR3 nucleotide sequence: TGTGCCAGCAGTTACGGGTTAGCTGAAGCTTTCTTT. It encodes CASSYGLAEAFF.

This clonotype has ten or more counts. This sequence joins TRBV6-5 and TRBJ1-6; D remains ambiguous. This CDR3 has 11 amino acids. Trimming took off 7 bases at V and 7 bases at J, with 5 bases between the two ends. Germline V gene sequence: CDR1 MNHEY, CDR2 SVGAGI. The CDR3 protein is CASKGNSPLHF. Written as DNA, the CDR3 is TGTGCCAGCAAGGGCAATTCACCCCTCCACTTT.